A selection of T cell receptor beta chains follows, all from one sample in a study of T cell changes during pregnancy in multiple sclerosis. Profiling relied on immunoSEQ multiplex PCR, and the TCRdb table lists in-frame clones only, not all of them. The sample holds more than 65,000 clones; more than 80% are singletons and the top ten take approximately 0.2%. The specimen was CD4+ T cells from peripheral blood mononuclear cells, collected before pregnancy. Receptors were obtained from a female donor with multiple sclerosis, enrolled in a pregnancy study. Both conserved end residues are part of each CDR3. D genes are given only for firm matches. The size entry is marked missing in some rows and otherwise reads once, few, many or a size class.

clone size,V gene,D gene,J gene,CDR3 protein,CDR3 DNA
-,TRBV5-4,-,TRBJ1-2,CASSGGSDGYTF,TGTGCCAGCAGCGGGGGGTCGGATGGCTACACCTTC
-,TRBV20-1,-,TRBJ1-2,CSAGWGEGYTF,TGCAGTGCCGGTTGGGGGGAAGGCTACACCTTC
-,TRBV25-1,-,TRBJ2-6,CASSDRRGTGANVLTF,TGTGCCAGCAGTGATCGTAGGGGAACTGGGGCCAACGTCCTGACTTTC
-,TRBV7-9,-,TRBJ2-5,CASSQFWTGSQETQYF,TGTGCCAGCAGCCAGTTCTGGACTGGAAGCCAAGAGACCCAGTACTTC
few,TRBV27,-,TRBJ1-1,CASKGGVRTEAFF,TGTGCCAGCAAAGGAGGGGTGAGGACTGAAGCTTTCTTT
-,TRBV2,TRBD1,TRBJ2-7,CASGPRGPAYEQYF,TGTGCCAGCGGGCCGAGGGGGCCCGCCTACGAGCAGTACTTC
once,TRBV6-1,-,TRBJ1-4,CASGLDTPTNEKLFF,TGTGCCAGCGGATTAGACACCCCAACTAATGAAAAACTGTTTTTT
-,TRBV28,-,TRBJ2-3,CASRRSGPSRADTQYF,TGTGCCAGCAGACGCTCCGGCCCCTCGCGGGCAGATACGCAGTATTTT
-,TRBV18,-,TRBJ2-5,CASSPLRGREGQYF,TGTGCCAGCTCACCCCTACGGGGTCGCGAGGGCCAGTACTTC
-,TRBV5-1,TRBD1,TRBJ1-3,CASSLVGQGSGNTIYF,TGCGCCAGCAGCTTGGTAGGACAGGGATCTGGAAACACCATATATTTT
-,TRBV11-2,-,TRBJ2-7,CASSQGRRGWEQYF,TGTGCCAGCAGCCAAGGACGTCGGGGATGGGAGCAGTACTTC
-,TRBV7-3,TRBD1,TRBJ1-3,CASSPQPGGAGNTIYF,TGTGCCAGCAGCCCCCAACCAGGGGGCGCGGGAAACACCATATATTTT
-,TRBV27,TRBD1,TRBJ2-6,CASSLDDWGQGLGGSGANVLTF,TGTGCCAGCAGTTTAGATGATTGGGGACAGGGACTCGGGGGGTCTGGGGCCAACGTCCTGACTTTC
-,TRBV7-2,TRBD1,TRBJ1-2,CASSSTGGGRGYTF,TGTGCCAGCAGCTCCACAGGGGGCGGTCGTGGCTACACCTTC
-,TRBV5-4,-,TRBJ2-2,CASSPEVAGELFF,TGTGCCAGCAGTCCAGAAGTCGCCGGGGAGCTGTTTTTT
-,TRBV11-2,-,TRBJ2-4,CASSGYVGVQNIQYF,TGTGCCAGCAGCGGGTATGTCGGGGTCCAAAACATTCAGTACTTC
-,TRBV6-1,-,TRBJ1-2,CASSEGVGANYGYTF,TGTGCCAGCAGTGAAGGGGTCGGAGCTAACTATGGCTACACCTTC
-,TRBV18,TRBD2,TRBJ2-5,CASSPSGTSGQETQYF,TGTGCCAGCTCACCCTCCGGGACTAGCGGCCAAGAGACCCAGTACTTC
-,TRBV6-1,-,TRBJ1-5,CASYSRTVNQPQHF,TGTGCCAGCTACTCCCGGACAGTCAATCAGCCCCAGCATTTT
-,TRBV5-6,TRBD1,TRBJ1-2,CASSPDRGEYGYTF,TGTGCCAGCAGTCCCGACAGGGGGGAATATGGCTACACCTTC
-,TRBV2,-,TRBJ2-1,CASSDIGGGIVNEQFF,TGTGCCAGCAGTGATATAGGCGGGGGCATAGTGAATGAGCAGTTCTTC
-,TRBV5-1,TRBD2,TRBJ2-2,CASLSGLATPGELFF,TGCGCCAGCTTATCGGGACTAGCGACCCCCGGGGAGCTGTTTTTT